This T cell receptor beta chain originates from a study of blood T cell repertoires in COVID-19. For the study at large: The United States, Italy and Spain supplied acute and convalescent COVID-19 samples.

The CDR3 is 18 amino acids. Germline loops: CDR1 KGHSH, CDR2 LQKENI. V shed 1 base and J 0 bases; nucleotides not matched to a gene: 7. Cohort 3 donors counted as recovered after two negative PCRs, clearance, or resolved symptoms. Libraries were prepared by immunoSEQ multiplex PCR; TCRdb keeps only in-frame clonotypes and omits some of them. The data hold about 330,000 clones, with roughly 86% observed a single time. The material sequenced was PBMCs or T cells enriched from blood (not recorded which). The sequence was collected from a woman aged 25 to 39 who had recovered from COVID-19. This chain joins TRBV18 and TRBJ2-7; 12 nucleotides align to TRBD2. The CDR3 region has the DNA TGTGCCAGCTCACCACTGGCTACTAGCGGGAGGAGCTCCTACGAGCAGTACTTC. Its protein is CASSPLATSGRSSYEQYF.